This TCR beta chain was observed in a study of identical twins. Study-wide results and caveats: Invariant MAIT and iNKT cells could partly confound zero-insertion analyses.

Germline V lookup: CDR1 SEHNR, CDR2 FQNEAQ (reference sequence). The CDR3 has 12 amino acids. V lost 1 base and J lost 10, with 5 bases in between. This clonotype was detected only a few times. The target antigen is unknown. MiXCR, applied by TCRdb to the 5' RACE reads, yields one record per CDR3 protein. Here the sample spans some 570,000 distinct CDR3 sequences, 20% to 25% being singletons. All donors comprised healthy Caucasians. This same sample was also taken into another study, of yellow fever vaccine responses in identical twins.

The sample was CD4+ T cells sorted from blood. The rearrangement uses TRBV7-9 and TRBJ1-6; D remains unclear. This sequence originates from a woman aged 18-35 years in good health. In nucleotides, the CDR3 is TGTGCCAGCAGCTTAGGGCAGTCACCCCTCCACTTT. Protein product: CASSLGQSPLHF.